This TCR beta chain was sequenced in a study of cytomegalovirus exposure and HLA in healthy donors. Both 60 Vbeta primers and 13 Jbeta primers went into the PCR. TCRdb's copy holds only in-frame clones and misses some; the assay was immunoSEQ multiplex PCR. The repertoire has 100,000 to 150,000 clones, more than 65% of them found once; the top ten carry around 1.8%. J gave up 4 bases and V 3 bases, and 1 base lay outside the gene matches. Germline V CDR1 and CDR2: SGHRS, YFSETQ. CDR3 length: 13 residues. The source is a man aged 18-30 years in good health and CMV-seronegative. The sample comprised PBMCs. The chain has TRBV5-1 and TRBJ1-1; TRBD1 matches at 9 bases. CDR3: CASSWDRATEAFF. The CDR3 coding sequence is TGCGCCAGCAGCTGGGACAGGGCCACTGAAGCTTTCTTT.